A single sample is the source of the 31 T cell receptor beta chains below, sequenced in a study of blood T cells in healthy people across ages. Alongside a J-beta primer mix, a sample-barcoded 5' primer served in a second PCR lasting roughly 6 to 11 cycles. TCRdb reprocessed the 5' RACE reads with MiXCR, giving one entry per CDR3 protein. The table lists more than 650,000 distinct CDR3 sequences, roughly 50% of them singletons. The sample consisted of blood. The receptors derive from an elderly man in good health.

In its sample, this clonotype was seen a few times. The chain uses TRBV20-1 and TRBJ1-2; TRBD1 agrees at 7 bases. The CDR3 loop spans 13 amino acids. V lost 6 bases, J lost 6 bases, and 10 bases stayed unmatched. CDR1 and CDR2 from the germline V gene are DFQATT and SNEGSKA (reference sequence). The CDR3 bases are TGCAGTGCGCTGACCAGGGGGTTGGATGGCTACACCTTC. Translating it yields CSALTRGLDGYTF.

The chain recombines TRBV6-6 with TRBJ1-3, with no clear D. Germline V gives CDR1 MNHNY, CDR2 SVGAGI (reference sequence). Trimming left V 5 bases short and J 4 bases short, with 6 bases between. The CDR3 is 12 residues long. The CDR3 reads CASSRDGNTIYF. In DNA form, the CDR3 reads TGTGCCAGCAGTCGTGACGGAAACACCATATATTTT.

This clonotype has just a few counts. This chain uses TRBV27 with TRBJ2-1, with 7 bases fitting TRBD2. The CDR3 extends over 15 amino acids. CDR1 is MNHEY, CDR2 SMNVEV, per germline (reference sequence). V shed 5 bases, J shed 2 bases, and the junction held 6 bases outside the gene matches. The CDR3 region is CASSERLAPYNEQFF. CDR3 coding DNA: TGTGCCAGCAGTGAACGACTAGCCCCCTACAATGAGCAGTTCTTC.

This clonotype is a singleton in its sample. This rearrangement joins TRBV30 to TRBJ1-1; no firm D call. Trimming took off 3 bases at V and 7 bases at J, with 15 bases between the two ends. The CDR3 loop spans 13 amino acids. CDR1 and CDR2 from the germline V gene are GTSNPN and SVGIG (reference sequence). Here the CDR3 reads CAWRRGETGEAFF. The CDR3 nucleotides are TGTGCCTGGAGACGGGGTGAAACTGGTGAAGCTTTCTTT.

The rearrangement uses TRBV27 and TRBJ2-4; D remains unclear. The CDR3 is 12 residues long. Between the trimmed V and J ends, which lost 2 bases and 13 bases, there was a span of 12 bases. Germline CDR1 reads MNHEY; CDR2 reads SMNVEV (reference sequence). The CDR3 nucleotides read TGTGCCAGCAGTTTACGGCCCCCGGGCCAGTACTTC. Protein: CASSLRPPGQYF.

The V and J genes are TRBV11-2 and TRBJ2-1; the D gene is possibly TRBD2 (5 bases). The germline gives CDR1 SGHAT, CDR2 FQNNGV. V was clipped by 6 bases and J by 9 bases, with 24 bases between them. The CDR3 extends over 16 amino acids. The CDR3 nucleotides are TGTGCCAGCAGTCCTGAGGGCCTAGCCCCGGCTGGTGAGCAGTTCTTC. Translation gives CASSPEGLAPAGEQFF. The full variable domain, completed using reference TRBV11-2 and TRBJ2-1, is EAGVAQSPRYKIIEKRQSVAFWCNPISGHATLYWYQQILGQGPKLLIQFQNNGVVDDSQLPKDRFSAERLKGVDSTLKIQPAKLEDSAVYLCASSPEGLAPAGEQFFGPGTRLTVL.

This chain links TRBV12-3 or TRBV12-4 with TRBJ1-2, with D possibly TRBD1 on 5 matching bases. This CDR3 spans 13 amino acids. Trimming cost V 6 bases and J 4 bases, with 12 bases left between them. CDR3 loop: CASRGTALYGYTF. CDR3 coding DNA: TGTGCCAGCAGGGGGACGGCTCTCTATGGCTACACCTTC.

This sequence joins TRBV9 and TRBJ2-3, with D perhaps TRBD2 (6 bases). CDR3 size: 16 residues. Germline V gene sequence: CDR1 SGDLS, CDR2 YYNGEE. The V gene lost 0 bases and the J gene lost 7 bases, with 18 bases spanning the gap. CDR3 nucleotide sequence: TGTGCCAGCAGCGTAGCCCAGGGACTCCAGGCAAATACGCAGTATTTT. Protein: CASSVAQGLQANTQYF.

The chain couples TRBV5-1 to TRBJ2-7; 9 nucleotides line up with TRBD1. The CDR3 sequence is 15 residues long. The ends lost 1 base at V and 6 bases at J; junction bases unmatched: 8. Germline CDR1 is SGHRS and CDR2 is YFSETQ. The CDR3 nucleotides are TGCGCCAGCAGCTTGACCGGGACAGGGCCCCTCGAGCAGTACTTC. Protein product: CASSLTGTGPLEQYF.

The chain has TRBV9 and TRBJ2-4, with 7 nucleotides matching TRBD2. Judging by the DNA end, TRBJ2-7 fits better; the J call may be wrong. The CDR3 length is 14 residues. The V gene's germline CDR1 is SGDLS and CDR2 YYNGEE. The CDR3: CASSVAGGVYEQYF. CDR3 bases: TGTGCCAGCAGCGTAGCGGGAGGAGTCTACGAGCAGTACTTC.

The gene calls are TRBV20-1 and TRBJ2-1; the match to TRBD1 covers 7 bases. The DNA matches TRBJ2-7 better at its end, which makes the J call doubtful. The CDR3 contains 16 residues. Germline V gene lookup returns CDR1 DFQATT and CDR2 SNEGSKA (reference sequence). The CDR3 DNA follows: TGCAGTGCTAGAGATTTGGAGGACAGGCTCTACAATGAGCAGTACTTC. This gives the protein CSARDLEDRLYNEQYF.

J is TRBJ2-7 and V is TRBV6-1, with D maybe TRBD1 (7 bases). CDR1 and CDR2 (germline): MNHNS, SASEGT. The CDR3 covers 17 residues. Trimming stripped 4 bases from V and 5 bases from J, with 24 bases between. CDR3 in DNA: TGTGCCAGCAGTGCCAGGGGGAATCGACAGGGAGGACACGAGCAGTACTTC. Encoded protein: CASSARGNRQGGHEQYF.

The chain couples TRBV6-5 to TRBJ2-1; 9 bases are a match to TRBD2. From germline, CDR1 is MNHEY and CDR2 SVGAGI. V trimming: 0 bases; J trimming: 2 bases; junction bases outside the gene matches: 2. The CDR3 contains 16 residues. The CDR3 is CASSYSAGGTYNEQFF. The CDR3, as DNA: TGTGCCAGCAGTTACTCCGCGGGAGGGACCTACAATGAGCAGTTCTTC.

J is TRBJ2-7 and V is TRBV20-1; possibly TRBD2 for D (6 bases). CDR3 length: 12 amino acids. Germline V gene sequence: CDR1 DFQATT, CDR2 SNEGSKA (reference sequence). The germline V and J ends were trimmed by 1 base and 3 bases, with 7 bases remaining between them. The CDR3 nucleotides are TGCAGTGCTAGAGTGGGACTCTACGAGCAGTACTTC. This codes for CSARVGLYEQYF.

As concerns this clonotype: One base away lies a much larger clone, so this may be a sequencing read error. V and J are TRBV2 and TRBJ1-2; D gene ambiguous. The V gene's germline CDR1 is SNHLY and CDR2 FYNNEI. The CDR3 totals 14 residues. CDR3: CASSATASNDGYTF. CDR3 coding DNA: TGTGCCAGCAGTGCCACAGCCTCTAACGATGGCTACACCTTC.

This clonotype was seen a handful of times. The chain uses TRBV20-1 and TRBJ2-7, with 7 positions matching TRBD2. Unmatched junction bases numbered 3, after V lost 7 bases and J lost 0 bases. The germline V gene encodes CDR1 DFQATT and CDR2 SNEGSKA (reference sequence). The CDR3 covers 12 residues. CDR3 protein: CSVGTISYEQYF. CDR3 DNA sequence: TGCAGTGTCGGGACTATCTCCTACGAGCAGTACTTC.

The chain employs TRBV6-1 and TRBJ2-5, with D perhaps TRBD1 (6 bases). The CDR3 loop spans 15 amino acids. The germline V gene encodes CDR1 MNHNS and CDR2 SASEGT. V was shortened by 2 bases and J by 2 bases, with 12 bases between the two germline ends. CDR3 nucleotides: TGTGCCAGCAGTGAACAGGGGACACCTCAAGAGACCCAGTACTTC. Amino acid sequence: CASSEQGTPQETQYF.

This clonotype was recorded at least ten times. The chain carries TRBV29-1 and TRBJ2-1; 9 bases agree with TRBD1. The V and J ends lost 6 bases and 8 bases, in that order; junction bases with no gene match: 11. The CDR3 extends over 14 amino acids. Germline CDR1 is SQVTM and CDR2 is ANQGSEA. CDR3 sequence reads: CSVQGGQGRHEQFF. CDR3 in DNA: TGCAGCGTGCAGGGGGGACAGGGTAGGCATGAGCAGTTCTTC.

Only a few counts were recorded for this clonotype. This chain uses TRBV7-2 with TRBJ2-3; the D gene is possibly TRBD2 (5 bases). Germline loops: CDR1 SGHTA, CDR2 FQGNSA. V shed 7 bases and J shed 14 bases, with 22 bases lying between them. This CDR3 has 13 amino acids. The CDR3 bases are TGTGCCAGCACCTTGGAGGCGCACAGATACGCGTATTTT. This encodes CASTLEAHRYAYF.

The chain is built from TRBV25-1 and TRBJ2-3; 11 bases match TRBD2. This CDR3 is built from 17 residues. Germline trimming cut 8 bases from V and 0 bases from J; bases unmatched to any gene: 10. Looked up from germline, CDR1 is MGHDK and CDR2 is SYGVNS. In DNA form, the CDR3 reads TGTGCCAGCCCAACTAGCGGGGGTCTCCCTAGCACAGATACGCAGTATTTT. Amino acid sequence: CASPTSGGLPSTDTQYF. Based on the CDR3 plus reference TRBV25-1 and TRBJ2-3, the full variable domain is EADIYQTPRYLVIGTGKKITLECSQTMGHDKMYWYQQDPGMELHLIHYSYGVNSTEKGDLSSESTVSRIRTEHFPLTLESARPSHTSQYLCASPTSGGLPSTDTQYFGPGTRLTVL.

This chain joins TRBV20-1 and TRBJ2-5, with 12 bases that match TRBD2. Gene TRBJ2-7 matches the end of the DNA better, so the J call may be wrong. This CDR3 comprises 15 residues. Germline V lookup: CDR1 DFQATT, CDR2 SNEGSKA (reference sequence). CDR3 sequence reads: CSARLLAGGPYEQYF. The CDR3 region has the DNA TGCAGTGCTAGACTCCTAGCGGGAGGGCCCTACGAGCAGTACTTC.

This clonotype was seen a few times. The chain joins TRBV18 to TRBJ2-1; D tentatively reads TRBD1 or TRBD2 (5 bases each). CDR3 length equals 18 residues. Trimming pared 0 bases from V and 6 bases from J, leaving 21 bases between. CDR1 is KGHSH and CDR2 is LQKENI in the germline V gene. The CDR3: CASSPPLPGSFGLNEQFF. The CDR3 DNA is TGTGCCAGCTCACCACCGTTACCAGGGAGTTTTGGTCTCAATGAGCAGTTCTTC.

The chain uses TRBV4-1 and TRBJ2-2; no reliable D call. Trimming took 2 bases from V and 5 from J, leaving 15 bases between them. Germline V lookup: CDR1 MGHRA, CDR2 YSYEKL. The CDR3 is 16 residues long. The CDR3, as DNA: TGCGCCAGCAGCCAAAACCGTGCACCGGCAACCGGGGAGCTGTTTTTT. Translating gives CASSQNRAPATGELFF.

V usage is TRBV7-9 and J usage is TRBJ2-1; a possible D gene is TRBD1 (6 bases). Looked up from germline, CDR1 is SEHNR and CDR2 is FQNEAQ (reference sequence). The CDR3 runs 14 residues. V was clipped by 5 bases and J by 12 bases, with 20 bases between them. CDR3 nucleotide sequence: TGTGCCAGCAGCGTAGAGGACAGACGAGGAGGGCAGTTCTTC. Encoded protein: CASSVEDRRGGQFF.

The CDR3 loop reads CASSDGPGFYNEQFF. The CDR3 DNA reads TGTGCCAGCAGTGATGGTCCAGGGTTCTACAATGAGCAGTTCTTC. This chain uses TRBV25-1 with TRBJ2-1; tentative D call: TRBD1 (5 bases). Germline V CDR1 and CDR2: MGHDK, SYGVNS. The CDR3 consists of 15 residues. Trimming took off 3 bases at V and 3 bases at J, with 12 bases between the two ends.

The V gene is TRBV2, the J gene TRBJ2-1; 8 nucleotides match TRBD2. Germline CDR1 SNHLY, CDR2 FYNNEI. CDR3 length equals 17 residues. The V and J ends lost 4 bases and 0 bases, in that order; junction bases with no gene match: 8. CDR3 residues: CASSGTLAATSYNEQFF. The CDR3 bases are TGTGCCAGCAGTGGGACACTAGCGGCCACCTCCTACAATGAGCAGTTCTTC. The complete variable domain, with remaining parts taken from reference TRBV2 and TRBJ2-1, reads EPEVTQTPSHQVTQMGQEVILRCVPISNHLYFYWYRQILGQKVEFLVSFYNNEISEKSEIFDDQFSVERPDGSNFTLKIRSTKLEDSAMYFCASSGTLAATSYNEQFFGPGTRLTVL.

The chain carries TRBV20-1 and TRBJ2-5; 14 bases align to TRBD2. The J call is in doubt because the DNA end fits TRBJ2-7 better. The CDR3 is 16 residues long. CDR1 DFQATT and CDR2 SNEGSKA come from the germline V gene (reference sequence). For the CDR3, the DNA is TGCAGTGCTAGAGATTCAGGGACTAGCGGGAGTAGCGAGCAGTACTTC. Its translation: CSARDSGTSGSSEQYF.

V gene TRBV20-1 combines with J gene TRBJ2-1; 16 nucleotides match TRBD2. In germline, CDR1 is DFQATT, CDR2 SNEGSKA (reference sequence). The CDR3 spans 16 residues. The V gene end was trimmed by 1 base and the J gene end by 9 bases; junction bases not matched to a gene: 6. The CDR3 is CSARAGLAGGPGEQFF. The CDR3 coding sequence is TGCAGTGCTAGAGCGGGACTAGCGGGAGGGCCGGGTGAGCAGTTCTTC.

The chain joins TRBV10-3 to TRBJ1-1; maybe TRBD1 (6 bases). Germline V gene lookup returns CDR1 ENHRY and CDR2 SYGVKD. The V and J ends lost 0 bases and 4 bases respectively, with 12 bases between them. The length of the CDR3 is 15 residues. CDR3 bases: TGTGCCATCAGTGAGTCCGGGGGCGTGGGCACTGAAGCTTTCTTT. Its translation is CAISESGGVGTEAFF.

J is TRBJ1-2 and V is TRBV29-1; 8 positions agree with TRBD1. Per the germline V gene, CDR1 is SQVTM and CDR2 is ANQGSEA. The CDR3 loop spans 12 amino acids. V was clipped by 5 bases and J by 6 bases; unmatched bases: 5. The CDR3 loop reads CSVRTGGDGYTF. CDR3 in DNA: TGCAGCGTTCGAACAGGGGGGGATGGCTACACCTTC.

This clonotype showed up many times. V gene TRBV7-3 combines with J gene TRBJ1-6; a weak D match, TRBD1 (5 bases). The CDR3 contains 15 residues. Trimming pared 6 bases from V and 7 bases from J, leaving 16 bases between. Germline V lookup: CDR1 SGHTA, CDR2 FQGTGA. The CDR3 DNA follows: TGTGCCAGCAGGGCGGACAACTTCGGCAATTCACCCCTCCACTTT. Protein product: CASRADNFGNSPLHF.